Below, 21 T cell receptor beta chains from the same sample are listed, as sequenced in a study of T cells in Graves' hyperthyroidism and ophthalmopathy (dated by TCRdb to about 2019). Receptor amplification or capture employed multiplex PCR. The sequencer listed for this sample is Illumina HiSeq 2000. Amplification of TCR beta CDR3 regions was carried out from RNA transcripts. The first round of RT-PCR for the TCR CDR3 was performed with the HTBI primer set and the Qiagen OneStep RT-PCR kit. TCRdb reprocessing: public reads trimmed at Q25 with fastp, clones called with MiXCR, in-frame beta chains kept. For every CDR3 protein sequence, its rows merge into one entry that carries the most common genes and DNA. This sample holds some 50,000 distinct CDR3 sequences; roughly 50% were observed only once. 8% to 10% of the sample lies in the top ten. Sample: blood. All receptors come from a woman between 45 and 65 years old with Graves' ophthalmopathy.

A single count supports this clonotype. This chain connects TRBV7-3 to TRBJ2-6; TRBD1 might be the D (5 bases). Germline V gene lookup returns CDR1 SGHTA and CDR2 FQGTGA. Trimming took 5 bases from V and 4 from J, leaving 18 bases between them. The CDR3 has 17 amino acids. In DNA, the CDR3 is TGTGCCAGCAGCCTCAATCCTCCTCGGACAGGGGCCAACGTCCTGACTTTC. This sequence encodes CASSLNPPRTGANVLTF.

At least ten counts were recorded for this clonotype. This chain uses TRBV25-1 with TRBJ1-1; D unclear. The germline CDR1 and CDR2 sequences are MGHDK and SYGVNS. This CDR3 is built from 12 residues. V lost 5 bases and J 6 bases, leaving 10 bases between the germline ends. The chain's CDR3 is CASSLGRAEAFF. Here the CDR3 DNA reads TGTGCCAGCAGTTTAGGGAGGGCTGAAGCTTTCTTT. Drawing the rest from reference TRBV25-1 and TRBJ1-1, the complete variable domain is EADIYQTPRYLVIGTGKKITLECSQTMGHDKMYWYQQDPGMELHLIHYSYGVNSTEKGDLSSESTVSRIRTEHFPLTLESARPSHTSQYLCASSLGRAEAFFGQGTRLTVV.

In its sample, this clonotype was seen many times. This chain uses TRBV29-1 with TRBJ2-5; D is unclear. The CDR3 has 14 amino acids. The V end was cut by 0 bases, the J end by 1 base, with 9 bases between. Germline CDR1 and CDR2: SQVTM and ANQGSEA. CDR3 DNA: TGCAGCGTTGAAGATAGAGCGTTCCAAGAGACCCAGTACTTC. This gives the protein CSVEDRAFQETQYF.

The V gene is TRBV2, the J gene TRBJ1-2; 8 bases are a match to TRBD1. The CDR3 runs 15 residues. With V trimmed by 3 bases and J by 6 bases, 9 bases remained unmatched. Germline loops: CDR1 SNHLY, CDR2 FYNNEI. In nucleotides, the CDR3 is TGTGCCAGCAGTGATAAGGTGTCGACAGGGGATGGCTACACCTTC. Translation: CASSDKVSTGDGYTF.

At least ten counts were recorded for this clonotype. This chain connects TRBV6-1 to TRBJ1-3; 7 nucleotides align to TRBD1. V lost 6 bases to trimming and J lost 8 bases; unmatched junction nucleotides: 10. The CDR3 runs to 14 residues. Looked up from germline, CDR1 is MNHNS and CDR2 is SASEGT. CDR3 protein: CASRLTGPGDTIYF. The CDR3 bases are TGTGCCAGCAGATTGACAGGGCCAGGTGACACCATATATTTT.

In its sample, this clonotype is medium-sized (0.01 to 0.1%). V is TRBV7-2 and J is TRBJ2-3; D unclear. Germline V gene sequence: CDR1 SGHTA, CDR2 FQGNSA. Between the trimmed V and J ends, which lost 2 bases and 3 bases, there was a span of 3 bases. This CDR3 has 12 residues. The CDR3 coding sequence is TGTGCCAGCAGCTTAAGGACAGATACGCAGTATTTT. It translates to CASSLRTDTQYF. The full variable domain, in which reference TRBV7-2 and TRBJ2-3 provide the parts outside the CDR3, is GAGVSQSPSNKVTEKGKDVELRCDPISGHTALYWYRQSLGQGLEFLIYFQGNSAPDKSGLPSDRFSAERTGGSVSTLTIQRTQQEDSAVYLCASSLRTDTQYFGPGTRLTVL.

In the case of this clonotype: The CDR3 carries no conserved terminal phenylalanine or tryptophan, so it likely arises from a read error. The chain combines TRBV7-8 with TRBJ2-3; no reliable D call. The germline V gene encodes CDR1 SGHVS and CDR2 FQNEAQ. The CDR3 loop spans 16 amino acids. V lost 4 bases and J lost 5, with 19 bases in between. CDR3 DNA: TGTGCCAGCAGCTCCCTTTTATCGGTGGGGATAGATACGCAGTATCCT. This codes for CASSSLLSVGIDTQYP.

The sample holds many counts of this clonotype. DNA for the CDR3: TGCAGTGCTAGACAGTACCAAGAGACCCAGTACTTC. Translation: CSARQYQETQYF. This chain connects TRBV20-1 to TRBJ2-5; D remains ambiguous. The CDR3 spans 12 residues. Deletions cut 2 bases from V and 0 bases from J, with 4 bases between. The germline gives CDR1 DFQATT, CDR2 SNEGSKA (reference sequence).

This clonotype was observed at least ten times. This chain connects TRBV9 to TRBJ1-6; 7 bases agree with TRBD1. CDR3 length: 13 residues. Germline trimming cut 0 bases from V and 12 bases from J; bases unmatched to any gene: 3. The germline gives CDR1 SGDLS, CDR2 YYNGEE. Written as DNA, the CDR3 is TGTGCCAGCAGCGTAGAGGGACAGAAACCCCTCCACTTT. It encodes CASSVEGQKPLHF.

On this clonotype: No DNA is shown, since the ends of the CDR3 on it are uncertain; the CDR3 is the one TCRdb lists. The chain uses TRBV25-1 and TRBJ2-3; TRBD2, as called in the table, went unchecked against the DNA. CDR1 and CDR2 from the germline V gene are MGHDK and SYGVNS. The CDR3 adds up to 18 amino acids, both ends counted. CDR3 sequence: CASSFYICSASGTDTQYF.

Points on this clonotype: A junction end diverges from the germline sequence, so it may reflect a read error. The rearrangement joins TRBV5-5 to TRBJ2-7; D unclear. The CDR3 has 16 amino acids. Germline-derived CDR1 and CDR2 are SGHKS and YYEKEE (reference sequence). The chain's CDR3 is CACSLAAYGSGYEQYF. CDR3 DNA: TGCGCCTGCAGCTTGGCCGCTTACGGTAGTGGTTACGAGCAGTACTTC.

Many counts were recorded for this clonotype. J is TRBJ2-1 and V is TRBV24-1, with D possibly matching TRBD2 (5 bases). There are 15 residues in the CDR3. V lost 5 bases, J lost 4 bases, and 14 bases lay in between. Per the germline V gene, CDR1 is KGHDR and CDR2 is SFDVKD. The CDR3 region is CATSVESGSYNEQFF. DNA of the CDR3: TGTGCCACCAGTGTCGAGTCGGGGAGTTACAATGAGCAGTTCTTC.

This chain links TRBV12-3 or TRBV12-4 with TRBJ2-5, with 7 bases matching TRBD1. V shed 3 bases and J 8 bases; nucleotides not matched to a gene: 6. The CDR3 totals 13 residues. CDR3 sequence: CASSFGAGGTQYF. The CDR3, as DNA: TGTGCCAGCAGTTTCGGCGCAGGGGGAACCCAGTACTTC.

Details on this clonotype: One end of the junction is discordant with germline, which a read error may explain. V usage is TRBV2 and J usage is TRBJ2-7, with 9 bases fitting TRBD1. Germline loops: CDR1 SNHLY, CDR2 FYNNEI. CDR3 size: 14 residues. The CDR3 protein is CAVYRGQNAYEQYF. The CDR3 bases are TGTGCCGTCTACAGGGGGCAGAACGCCTATGAGCAGTACTTC.

This clonotype was seen more than once but under ten times. The J gene is TRBJ2-5, the V gene TRBV5-1; 8 bases align to TRBD2. V shed 4 bases, J shed 4 bases, and the junction held 18 bases outside the gene matches. CDR1 is SGHRS and CDR2 is YFSETQ in the germline V gene. The length of the CDR3 is 18 residues. CDR3 coding DNA: TGCGCCAGCAGCGGAGCGGGGGCCCCGGGCCGGGTCAGAGAGACCCAGTACTTC. Translation gives CASSGAGAPGRVRETQYF.

This clonotype was picked up many times. The V gene is TRBV19, the J gene TRBJ2-5; TRBD2 agrees at 10 bases. There are 17 residues in the CDR3. Trimming took 5 bases from V and 7 from J; bases not matched to a gene: 16. Germline loops: CDR1 LNHDA, CDR2 SQIVND (reference sequence). The DNA of the CDR3 is TGTGCCAGTAGTCCGACCCGGACTAGCGGAGGGCCGTGGACCCAGTACTTC. This codes for CASSPTRTSGGPWTQYF.

This clonotype showed up many times. V gene TRBV7-9 combines with J gene TRBJ2-3; D possibly corresponds to TRBD2 (7 bases). Germline loops: CDR1 SEHNR, CDR2 FQNEAQ (reference sequence). V shed 5 bases and J shed 4 bases, with 22 bases lying between them. The CDR3 totals 17 residues. The CDR3 DNA follows: TGTGCCAGCAGCCCTTTAACCGGTCGGGGGGCCCCAGATACGCAGTATTTT. The encoded protein is CASSPLTGRGAPDTQYF. Complete variable domain (other parts from reference TRBV7-9 and TRBJ2-3): DTGVSQNPRHKITKRGQNVTFRCDPISEHNRLYWYRQTLGQGPEFLTYFQNEAQLEKSRLLSDRFSAERPKGSFSTLEIQRTEQGDSAMYLCASSPLTGRGAPDTQYFGPGTRLTVL.

By share, this clonotype counts as medium-sized. The chain employs TRBV10-3 and TRBJ1-2; no firm D call. The germline V gene encodes CDR1 ENHRY and CDR2 SYGVKD. The CDR3 length is 12 residues. Trimming left V 0 bases short and J 8 bases short, with 7 bases between. The CDR3: CAISESGKGYTF. The CDR3 DNA reads TGTGCCATCAGTGAGTCGGGGAAAGGCTACACCTTC.

The rearrangement uses TRBV7-3 and TRBJ1-6; D unresolved. Looked up from germline, CDR1 is SGHTA and CDR2 is FQGTGA. V lost 7 bases, J lost 11 bases, and 18 bases lay in between. CDR3 length: 14 residues. The CDR3 nucleotides are TGTGCCAGCATGTCCGGACCCAATGACCCACCCCTCCACTTT. It codes for CASMSGPNDPPLHF.

DNA of the CDR3: TGTGCCAGCAGCCCGGGACTAGCGGGGTTGGACGAGCAGTACTTC. Translated: CASSPGLAGLDEQYF. The gene calls are TRBV7-2 and TRBJ2-7; 13 bases map to TRBD2. The trim removed 5 bases at V and 5 bases at J, leaving 6 bases unmatched. Per germline, CDR1 SGHTA and CDR2 FQGNSA. The CDR3 totals 15 residues.

This clonotype is termed medium-sized. The V and J genes are TRBV24-1 and TRBJ2-1; 7 positions match TRBD1. Trimming removed 9 bases from V and 7 bases from J; junction bases left unmatched: 14. CDR1 is KGHDR and CDR2 is SFDVKD in the germline V gene. The CDR3 has 15 amino acids. Here the CDR3 DNA reads TGTGCCACCGGATCTTCCGACAGGGAACTGAATGAGCAGTTCTTC. Its translation is CATGSSDRELNEQFF.